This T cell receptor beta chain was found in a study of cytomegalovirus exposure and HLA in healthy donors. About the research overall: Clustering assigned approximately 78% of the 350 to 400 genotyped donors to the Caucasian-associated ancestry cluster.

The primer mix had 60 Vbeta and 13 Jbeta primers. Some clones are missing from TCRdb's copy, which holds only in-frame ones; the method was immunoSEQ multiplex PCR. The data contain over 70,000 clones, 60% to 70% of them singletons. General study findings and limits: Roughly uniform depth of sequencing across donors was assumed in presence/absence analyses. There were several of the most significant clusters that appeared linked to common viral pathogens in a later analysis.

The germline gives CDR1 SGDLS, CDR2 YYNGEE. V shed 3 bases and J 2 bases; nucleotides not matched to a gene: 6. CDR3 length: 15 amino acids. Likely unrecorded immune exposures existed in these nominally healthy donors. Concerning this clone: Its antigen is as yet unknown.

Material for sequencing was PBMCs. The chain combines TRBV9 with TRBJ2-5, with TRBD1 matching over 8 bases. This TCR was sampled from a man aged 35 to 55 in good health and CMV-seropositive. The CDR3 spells CASSAATGGQETQYF. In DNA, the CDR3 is TGTGCCAGCAGCGCAGCAACAGGGGGGCAAGAGACCCAGTACTTC.